The clone carrying this T cell receptor beta chain was observed once. This sample is drawn from a study of blood T cell repertoires in COVID-19. Turning to the study itself: COVID-19 samples collected from the United States, Italy and Spain covered acute and convalescent phases. Sources were T cells, B-cell-depleted T cells, or PBMCs; the material itself was cDNA or gDNA.

CDR3 length: 13 amino acids. V was trimmed by 2 bases and J by 3 bases, leaving 7 bases between them. Authors' processing steps: Counts of nucleated cells, estimated from reference gene primer amplification, were obtained. Sequenced by immunoSEQ multiplex PCR; TCRdb stores in-frame clones only, minus some. The V and J calls and clone size were taken over from that table, and D and trimming were inferred from the DNA. The sample consists of 200,000 to 300,000 clones, around 88% of them appearing once. This receptor was identified in a man aged 25-40 years with active or convalescent COVID-19. The V call is TRBV12-3 or TRBV12-4, the J call TRBJ1-1; D gene unclear. The specimen sequenced was peripheral blood. This CDR3 is CASSLNRDTEAFF. DNA for the CDR3: TGTGCCAGCAGTTTAAATCGGGACACTGAAGCTTTCTTT.